The 30 T cell receptor beta chains listed next were all sequenced from one sample in a study of graft-versus-host responses after intestinal transplantation. Profiling relied on immunoSEQ multiplex PCR, and the TCRdb table lists in-frame clones only, not all of them. The sample yields some 100,000 clones, about 90% seen once. These receptors lack a known antigen. Here the sequenced sample was unstimulated CD8+ T cells sorted from spleen or lymph node cells, taken before transplant. These receptors came from a human donor who was the organ donor for an intestinal transplant.

The J gene is TRBJ1-2, the V gene TRBV11-2, with no clear D. CDR3 length: 13 residues. CDR1 and CDR2 from the germline V gene are SGHAT and FQNNGV. Trimming pared 1 base from V and 2 bases from J, leaving 5 bases between. The DNA of the CDR3 is TGTGCCAGCAGCTTAGCACAGAACTATGGCTACACCTTC. It yields the protein CASSLAQNYGYTF.

The CDR3 protein is CASAGNSYEQYF. The CDR3 bases are TGTGCATCAGCAGGGAACTCCTACGAGCAGTACTTC. The rearrangement links TRBV5-5 to TRBJ2-7; TRBD1 is a possible D gene (5 bases). Germline V gene sequence: CDR1 SGHKS, CDR2 YYEKEE (reference sequence). CDR3 length: 12 residues.

The chain recombines TRBV9 with TRBJ1-1; 7 bases map to TRBD1. Unmatched junction bases numbered 3, after V lost 0 bases and J lost 7 bases. CDR3 length equals 13 residues. Germline-derived CDR1 and CDR2 are SGDLS and YYNGEE. CDR3 DNA sequence: TGTGCCAGCAGCGTAGACAGGGGAGGTGAAGCTTTCTTT. Its protein is CASSVDRGGEAFF.

This clone was detected once. The rearrangement joins TRBV28 to TRBJ2-7; D is perhaps TRBD1 (5 bases). V lost 2 bases and J 3 bases, leaving 11 bases between the germline ends. Germline V lookup: CDR1 MDHEN, CDR2 SYDVKM. The CDR3 length is 14 residues. CDR3 residues: CASSLPGAYYEQYF. In DNA, the CDR3 is TGTGCCAGCAGTTTACCTGGGGCCTACTACGAGCAGTACTTC.

V is TRBV5-4 and J is TRBJ1-1; TRBD1 agrees at 7 bases. Trimming removed 2 bases from V and 7 bases from J; junction bases left unmatched: 5. Germline V lookup: CDR1 SGHNT, CDR2 YYREEE (reference sequence). This CDR3 has 13 residues. CDR3 DNA sequence: TGTGCCAGCAGCTTCGCGACAGGGTTTGAAGCTTTCTTT. Its translation: CASSFATGFEAFF.

The rearrangement uses TRBV19 and TRBJ2-1, with D perhaps matching TRBD2 (5 bases). This CDR3 has 13 residues. Germline CDR1 reads LNHDA; CDR2 reads SQIVND (reference sequence). V was trimmed by 5 bases and J by 7 bases, leaving 12 bases between them. The CDR3 loop is CASSFSSGNEQFF. For the CDR3, the DNA is TGTGCCAGTAGTTTTTCGTCGGGGAATGAGCAGTTCTTC.

The J gene is TRBJ2-3, the V gene TRBV6-1, with TRBD1 matching 7 bases. Germline CDR1 reads MNHNS; CDR2 reads SASEGT. The V and J ends lost 4 bases and 0 bases, in that order; junction bases with no gene match: 7. The CDR3 is 16 residues long. The CDR3 coding sequence is TGTGCCAGCAGTGGGAATACAGGGGCTAGCACAGATACGCAGTATTTT. Its protein product is CASSGNTGASTDTQYF.

The rearrangement links TRBV20-1 to TRBJ1-1; D uncertain. Trimming removed 2 bases from V and 8 bases from J, with 9 bases in between. The CDR3 consists of 11 residues. Looked up from germline, CDR1 is DFQATT and CDR2 is SNEGSKA (reference sequence). The DNA of the CDR3 is TGCAGTGCTAGACAGAACCGAGAAGCTTTCTTT. It codes for CSARQNREAFF.

The chain joins TRBV7-2 to TRBJ1-1, with D uncertain. CDR3 length: 13 amino acids. Germline CDR1 SGHTA, CDR2 FQGNSA. With 0 bases removed from V and 7 bases from J, the gap between germline ends came to 9 bases. CDR3 in DNA: TGTGCCAGCAGCTTAGCGAACAGCTATGAAGCTTTCTTT. Translating it yields CASSLANSYEAFF. Together with reference TRBV7-2 and TRBJ1-1, the CDR3 gives the full variable domain: GAGVSQSPSNKVTEKGKDVELRCDPISGHTALYWYRQSLGQGLEFLIYFQGNSAPDKSGLPSDRFSAERTGGSVSTLTIQRTQQEDSAVYLCASSLANSYEAFFGQGTRLTVV.

The chain recombines TRBV15 with TRBJ2-2, with a possible D match to TRBD2 (5 bases). The CDR3 has 15 residues. Germline V lookup: CDR1 LNHNV, CDR2 YYDKDF (reference sequence). V lost 1 base to trimming and J lost 7 bases, with 13 bases between them. Written as DNA, the CDR3 is TGTGCCACCAGCAGAGTCCACCGAGGAGGCGGGGAGCTGTTTTTT. Its translation is CATSRVHRGGGELFF.

This rearrangement joins TRBV28 to TRBJ1-1; D unclear. Looked up from germline, CDR1 is MDHEN and CDR2 is SYDVKM. The CDR3 runs 14 residues. Trimming took off 7 bases at V and 1 base at J, with 13 bases between the two ends. The CDR3 region has the DNA TGTGCCAGCACCGACGACAAAAGGAACACTGAAGCTTTCTTT. As protein: CASTDDKRNTEAFF.

The chain employs TRBV5-1 and TRBJ2-7, with D perhaps TRBD1 (5 bases). Germline CDR1 and CDR2: SGHRS and YFSETQ. V was trimmed by 2 bases and J by 2 bases, leaving 14 bases between them. This CDR3 spans 15 amino acids. The CDR3 bases are TGCGCCAGCAGCTTCCAGGGCCTCTCTACCTACGAGCAGTACTTC. This encodes CASSFQGLSTYEQYF.

Here the CDR3 reads CASLTSGGYTF. Here the CDR3 DNA reads TGTGCCAGTCTAACCTCCGGTGGCTACACCTTC. The chain has TRBV2 and TRBJ1-2; no clear D gene. The CDR3 length is 11 residues. Looked up from germline, CDR1 is SNHLY and CDR2 is FYNNEI. V lost 9 bases to trimming and J lost 7 bases, with 12 bases between them.

This chain uses TRBV7-9 with TRBJ2-3, with 7 bases aligning to TRBD2. The V segment lost 2 bases and the J segment 0 bases; nucleotides outside the gene matches: 5. Germline V gene data show CDR1 as SEHNR and CDR2 as FQNEAQ (reference sequence). The CDR3 extends over 16 amino acids. CDR3 nucleotides: TGTGCCAGCAGCTTAATGGCTAGCGGCAGCACAGATACGCAGTATTTT. This sequence encodes CASSLMASGSTDTQYF.

This clone was recorded once. The chain carries TRBV2 and TRBJ2-5, with 9 bases aligning to TRBD1. Losses at the gene ends were 7 bases for V and 5 bases for J; bases not matched to a gene: 14. The length of the CDR3 is 16 residues. The germline V gene has CDR1 SNHLY and CDR2 FYNNEI. CDR3 coding DNA: TGTGCCAGCACCCTACAGGGGGCGGACGTCGAGGAGACCCAGTACTTC. Its protein is CASTLQGADVEETQYF.

This clone was seen a single time. V gene TRBV27 combines with J gene TRBJ2-7; tentatively, D is TRBD2 (6 bases). Germline CDR1 reads MNHEY; CDR2 reads SMNVEV (reference sequence). Trimming took off 4 bases at V and 3 bases at J, with 22 bases between the two ends. The CDR3 is made up of 17 amino acids. The CDR3 sequence: CASSSVYRDGLSYEQYF. Here the CDR3 DNA reads TGTGCCAGCAGTTCGGTCTACCGGGACGGACTAAGCTACGAGCAGTACTTC.

The CDR3 bases are TGTGCCAGCATCGCCCCGGACAGGGCCCCCTACGAGCAGTACTTC. Protein product: CASIAPDRAPYEQYF. This chain joins TRBV6-1 and TRBJ2-7, with 8 bases identical to TRBD1. This CDR3 has 15 residues. The V gene's germline CDR1 is MNHNS and CDR2 SASEGT. Germline trimming cut 7 bases from V and 2 bases from J; bases unmatched to any gene: 10.

The V gene is TRBV10-2, the J gene TRBJ1-2, with 11 bases fitting TRBD1. Germline CDR1 reads WSHSY; CDR2 reads SAAADI. The CDR3 runs to 13 residues. After removal of 7 bases from V and 6 bases from J, the junction contained 4 bases not matched to a gene. The CDR3: CASTPGQGDGYTF. CDR3 DNA: TGCGCCAGCACCCCGGGACAGGGGGATGGCTACACCTTC.

This rearrangement joins TRBV6-1 to TRBJ2-5; D might be TRBD2 (6 bases). TRBJ2-7 matches the DNA end more closely, so the J call is doubtful. The CDR3 loop spans 15 amino acids. Germline lookup yields CDR1 MNHNS and CDR2 SASEGT. CDR3 DNA sequence: TGTGCCAGCAGCTGGCCGGGACTGGGGCTCTACGAGCAGTACTTC. Translating gives CASSWPGLGLYEQYF.

This clone was recorded once. The chain joins TRBV18 to TRBJ2-7; 9 bases are a match to TRBD2. The length of the CDR3 is 15 residues. V lost 3 bases to trimming and J lost 4 bases; unmatched junction nucleotides: 7. CDR1 and CDR2 (germline): KGHSH, LQKENI. The CDR3 nucleotides read TGTGCCAGCTCACCGGACGAGGGACTAGCTTACGAGCAGTACTTC. This sequence encodes CASSPDEGLAYEQYF. The full variable domain, rest sourced from reference TRBV18 and TRBJ2-7, is NAGVMQNPRHLVRRRGQEARLRCSPMKGHSHVYWYRQLPEEGLKFMVYLQKENIIDESGMPKERFSAEFPKEGPSILRIQQVVRGDSAAYFCASSPDEGLAYEQYFGPGTRLTVT.

This clone was observed a single time. The V call is TRBV7-6, the J call TRBJ2-7, with 11 bases matching TRBD2. V lost 5 bases, J lost 3 bases, and 3 bases stayed unmatched. Germline V CDR1 and CDR2: SGHVS, FNYEAQ. CDR3 length: 14 residues. CDR3 sequence (DNA): TGTGCCAGCAGCCCTACTAGCGGGGGCTACGAGCAGTACTTC. Its protein is CASSPTSGGYEQYF.

This sequence joins TRBV18 and TRBJ2-5; a weak D match, TRBD2 (5 bases). V was pared by 1 base and J by 1 base, with 10 bases between. Germline V gene lookup returns CDR1 KGHSH and CDR2 LQKENI. This CDR3 comprises 15 residues. In nucleotides, the CDR3 is TGTGCCAGCTCACCACTAACAGAGGGCCAAGAGACCCAGTACTTC. This gives the protein CASSPLTEGQETQYF.

The rearrangement links TRBV7-3 to TRBJ1-1, with D unclear. The germline V gene encodes CDR1 SGHTA and CDR2 FQGTGA. V gave up 5 bases and J gave up 1 base, with 8 bases separating them. The CDR3 contains 13 residues. Written as DNA, the CDR3 is TGTGCCAGCAGCCGCACTGGGAACACTGAAGCTTTCTTT. This gives the protein CASSRTGNTEAFF.

Points on this clone: Mismatch with germline at one junction end may stem from a read error. This chain connects TRBV15 to TRBJ2-7, with D possibly TRBD2 on 5 matching bases. This CDR3 has 13 amino acids. Germline V CDR1 and CDR2: LNHNV, YYDKDF (reference sequence). The CDR3: CATSGDYSGEQYF. The CDR3 nucleotides read TGTGCCACCAGCGGAGACTATTCGGGCGAGCAGTACTTC.

V and J are TRBV19 and TRBJ1-1, with D perhaps TRBD1 (6 bases). CDR3 length equals 15 residues. Trimming stripped 6 bases from V and 0 bases from J, with 14 bases between. Germline CDR1 LNHDA, CDR2 SQIVND (reference sequence). CDR3 loop: CASSQQTGLNTEAFF. The CDR3, as DNA: TGTGCCAGTAGCCAACAGACAGGCCTGAACACTGAAGCTTTCTTT.

V usage is TRBV30 and J usage is TRBJ1-1; D not resolved. Germline assignment: CDR1 GTSNPN and CDR2 SVGIG (reference sequence). CDR3 length equals 13 residues. Trimming removed 2 bases from V and 1 base from J, with 8 bases in between. The CDR3 DNA reads as TGTGCCTGGAGTCTCACCGGGAACACTGAAGCTTTCTTT. This translates into CAWSLTGNTEAFF.

The gene calls are TRBV4-1 and TRBJ2-1; D unresolved. Trimming took off 4 bases at V and 5 bases at J, with 9 bases between the two ends. Germline V gene sequence: CDR1 MGHRA, CDR2 YSYEKL. CDR3 length equals 13 residues. The CDR3 nucleotides are TGCGCCAGCAGCCCAACGCGGAACAATGAGCAGTTCTTC. This codes for CASSPTRNNEQFF.

This chain uses TRBV19 with TRBJ2-7; D uncertain. CDR1 is LNHDA, CDR2 SQIVND, per germline (reference sequence). V was trimmed by 5 bases and J by 3 bases, leaving 11 bases between them. This CDR3 is built from 13 residues. CDR3 bases: TGTGCCAGTAGTCCGTCTCTAAGCTACGAGCAGTACTTC. The encoded protein is CASSPSLSYEQYF.

The rearrangement joins TRBV9 to TRBJ1-6, with 8 bases lining up with TRBD1. Germline V gene sequence: CDR1 SGDLS, CDR2 YYNGEE. Unmatched junction bases numbered 4, after V lost 3 bases and J lost 5 bases. The CDR3 covers 15 residues. This CDR3 is CASSEWTGNNSPLHF. The CDR3 DNA is TGTGCCAGCAGCGAGTGGACAGGGAATAATTCACCCCTCCACTTT.

The J gene is TRBJ2-5, the V gene TRBV6-5, with 7 positions matching TRBD2. The better agreement between TRBJ2-7 and the DNA end casts doubt on the J call. Germline-derived CDR1 and CDR2 are MNHEY and SVGAGI. This CDR3 is built from 15 residues. The CDR3, as DNA: TGTGCCAGCAGTCCCAGCGGGACTTTTAACAACGAGCAGTACTTC. Encoded protein: CASSPSGTFNNEQYF.